Shown below are 10 T cell receptor beta chains from a single sample sequenced in a study of shared clonotypes between healthy human individuals. The naive CD8 fraction comprised CD45RO-negative cells positively selected for CCR7 and excluded terminally differentiated effector memory CD45RA+ cells. Only in-frame clones appear in the TCRdb table, and some are missing; sequencing was by immunoSEQ multiplex PCR. The sample yields about 2.2 million clones, 90% to 95% seen once. Sequencing was carried out using naive CD8+ T cells from PBMCs. These receptors originate from a man aged 18 to 29 in good health. Some clones in this sample may be carry-over from other donors' samples.

In this sample, this clone turned up once. V is TRBV12-5 and J is TRBJ1-2; D possibly corresponds to TRBD1 (5 bases). V was clipped by 0 bases and J by 6 bases, with 17 bases between them. The CDR3 extends over 16 amino acids. The germline V gene has CDR1 LGHNT and CDR2 FRNRAP. The CDR3 bases are TGTGCTAGTGGTTTGGTAAGAAGGGGTACATTGGATGGCTACACCTTC. Translation gives CASGLVRRGTLDGYTF.

The chain combines TRBV19 with TRBJ2-1; D is ambiguous. From germline, CDR1 is LNHDA and CDR2 SQIVND (reference sequence). V lost 6 bases, J lost 1 base, and 10 bases lay in between. The CDR3 consists of 14 residues. Here the CDR3 reads CASRVGFSYNEQFF. The CDR3 DNA is TGTGCCAGTAGAGTAGGGTTTTCCTACAATGAGCAGTTCTTC.

The genes are TRBV27 and TRBJ2-2; 12 bases are a match to TRBD2. The CDR3 is 19 residues long. The germline V gene has CDR1 MNHEY and CDR2 SMNVEV (reference sequence). The J segment lost 0 bases and the V segment lost 6 bases, leaving 11 bases of the junction unmatched. The CDR3 DNA reads TGTGCCAGCAGCTCCGGGACTAGCGGGTGGGAAGCGAACACCGGGGAGCTGTTTTTT. Amino acids: CASSSGTSGWEANTGELFF.

The chain has TRBV19 and TRBJ2-1; D tentatively fits TRBD1 or TRBD2 (6 bases each). The V gene lost 7 bases and the J gene lost 4 bases, with 14 bases spanning the gap. Germline V gene data show CDR1 as LNHDA and CDR2 as SQIVND (reference sequence). The CDR3 extends over 14 amino acids. CDR3 in amino acids: CASKGGTLYNEQFF. CDR3 nucleotide sequence: TGTGCCAGTAAGGGGGGAACCCTATACAATGAGCAGTTCTTC.

This chain links TRBV7-9 with TRBJ1-1; maybe TRBD1 (6 bases). Germline CDR1 SEHNR, CDR2 FQNEAQ (reference sequence). The CDR3 runs to 14 residues. V was cut by 5 bases and J by 0 bases, with 10 bases left in between. CDR3 sequence: CASSEQGLNTEAFF. The CDR3 bases are TGTGCCAGCAGCGAACAGGGACTGAACACTGAAGCTTTCTTT.

This clone was seen a single time. The genes are TRBV10-3 and TRBJ1-2; D gene ambiguous. V lost 0 bases and J 4 bases, leaving 9 bases between the germline ends. The CDR3 is 14 amino acids. CDR1 is ENHRY and CDR2 is SYGVKD in the germline V gene. CDR3 sequence: CAISESTRVYGYTF. Here the CDR3 DNA reads TGTGCCATCAGTGAGTCGACTAGGGTCTATGGCTACACCTTC.

This chain uses TRBV29-1 with TRBJ2-7; TRBD1 matches at 10 bases. Unmatched junction bases numbered 5, after V lost 7 bases and J lost 2 bases. CDR3 size: 13 residues. The V gene's germline CDR1 is SQVTM and CDR2 ANQGSEA. CDR3 region: CSATGTGAYEQYF. The CDR3 region has the DNA TGCAGCGCCACCGGGACAGGGGCCTACGAGCAGTACTTC.

The V call is TRBV6-5, the J call TRBJ2-5; 7 bases match TRBD1. The CDR3 sequence is 13 residues long. Germline V gene sequence: CDR1 MNHEY, CDR2 SVGAGI. V dropped 8 bases and J dropped 3; count of bases not matched to a gene: 6. DNA for the CDR3: TGTGCCAGCGGTTGGGACAGTGAAGAGACCCAGTACTTC. It yields the protein CASGWDSEETQYF.

The chain recombines TRBV10-3 with TRBJ2-1, with 13 bases lining up with TRBD2. This CDR3 spans 16 amino acids. CDR1 is ENHRY and CDR2 is SYGVKD in the germline V gene. V was pared by 6 bases and J by 7 bases, with 9 bases of the junction left unmatched. Written as DNA, the CDR3 is TGTGCCATCAGCCTTGGGACTAGCGGGATTGGGAATGAGCAGTTCTTC. This gives the protein CAISLGTSGIGNEQFF.

The gene calls are TRBV10-3 and TRBJ2-1, with TRBD2 matching over 9 bases. The CDR3 is 15 amino acids. Looked up from germline, CDR1 is ENHRY and CDR2 is SYGVKD. V gave up 0 bases and J gave up 8 bases; unmatched junction bases: 5. This CDR3 is CAISESPSGTHEQFF. The CDR3 region has the DNA TGTGCCATCAGTGAGTCGCCTAGCGGGACCCATGAGCAGTTCTTC.